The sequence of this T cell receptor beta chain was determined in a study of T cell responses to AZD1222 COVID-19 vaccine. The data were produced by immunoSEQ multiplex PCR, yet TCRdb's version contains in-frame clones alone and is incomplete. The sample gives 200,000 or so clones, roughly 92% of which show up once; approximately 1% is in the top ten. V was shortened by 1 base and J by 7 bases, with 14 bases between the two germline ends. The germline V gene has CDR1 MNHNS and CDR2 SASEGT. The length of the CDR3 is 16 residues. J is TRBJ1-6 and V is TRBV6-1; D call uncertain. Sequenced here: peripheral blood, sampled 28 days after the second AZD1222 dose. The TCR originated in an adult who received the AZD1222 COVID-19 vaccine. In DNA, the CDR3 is TGTGCCAGCAGTGAAGTGCGGGGTTTTGACAATTCACCCCTCCACTTT. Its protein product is CASSEVRGFDNSPLHF.